This T cell receptor (beta chain) was observed in a study of T cells after yellow fever vaccination. 5'RACE template switching added a universal primer site and UMIs to TCR cDNA. TCRdb fed the 5' RACE reads into MiXCR, producing one record per CDR3 protein. The sample records 150,000 to 200,000 distinct CDR3 sequences, 11% being singletons. V trimming: 0 bases; J trimming: 1 base; junction bases outside the gene matches: 11. The length of the CDR3 is 20 residues. Per germline, CDR1 MNHEY and CDR2 SVGEGT. V and J are TRBV6-2 or TRBV6-3 and TRBJ2-6, with 8 bases matching TRBD1. This TCR was recovered from a man aged 18 to 29 who received the YFV17D yellow fever vaccine. The sample was CD8+ T cells sorted from PBMCs, taken 15 days after the yellow fever booster vaccination. This CDR3 is CASSYSVSGQVTSGANVLTF. DNA of the CDR3: TGTGCCAGCAGTTACTCGGTATCGGGACAGGTTACATCTGGGGCCAACGTCCTGACTTTC.